This record looks at one T cell receptor beta chain sequence and its context. Its antigen is still unknown. This CDR3 comprises 12 residues. The germline V and J ends were trimmed by 0 bases and 9 bases, with 10 bases remaining between them. Profiling relied on immunoSEQ multiplex PCR, and the TCRdb table lists in-frame clones only, not all of them. The repertoire consists of 90,000 to 150,000 clones, with 80% to 90% occurring once and the leading ten covering more than 0.45%. The sample is drawn from a study of OX40 agonist ivuxolimab in advanced cancers. Study summary: Dose-escalation subjects each had hepatocellular carcinoma, melanoma, renal cell or head and neck cancer. Two cutaneous melanoma patients and one hepatocellular carcinoma patient, three in all, had partial responses.

General study findings and limits: Partial responders dosed at 0.1-3.0 mg/kg displayed clonal expansion ranking among the lowest. Also present in some nonresponders was a low level of normalized T-cell clonal expansion.

The V and J genes are TRBV5-3 and TRBJ2-7; D unclear. TRBV5-3 is an ORF for which the function is uncertain. The sample consisted of CD4+ or CD8+ T cells sorted from blood, taken in a trial of the OX40 agonist ivuxolimab. The receptor was derived from an adult with an advanced solid tumor such as melanoma, head and neck, liver or kidney cancer. CDR3 in amino acids: CARSLGHTVQYF. The CDR3 nucleotides are TGTGCCAGAAGCTTGGGGCACACTGTGCAGTACTTC.